The next 18 T cell receptor beta chains were all read from a single sample in a study of T-cell reconstitution after alpha-beta-depleted transplantation in children (dated by TCRdb to the mid-2010s). The sample's treatment or condition label is to be understood as: allogeneic hematopoietic cell transplantation with graft depleted of TCRalphabeta T cells and CD19 B cells. Libraries were made using PCR. Sequencing was performed on an Illumina HiSeq 2500. To normalize quantification of the TCRbeta repertoire, the TCR libraries were built with molecular barcoding that relied on unique molecular identifiers. Through fastp at Q25 and MiXCR, TCRdb rebuilt clones from the public reads, retaining in-frame beta chains. Each CDR3 protein gets just one entry, which takes the most common genes and DNA from the rows behind it. The sample has nearly 350,000 distinct CDR3 sequences on record, about 16% of them singletons. The top ten constitute roughly 40% of the sample.

Sequencing used PBMCs, mostly from graft donor cells, obtained 360 days after TCRalphabeta/CD19-depleted stem cell transplant. These receptors originate from a male patient aged 2-15 years who had a stem cell transplant for acute lymphoblastic leukemia, so the T cells may come from the graft donor.

CDR3 amino acids: CSARRTSGYNEQFF. CDR3 bases: TGCAGTGCCCGTCGGACTAGCGGGTACAATGAGCAGTTCTTC. The rearrangement uses TRBV20-1 and TRBJ2-1, with 11 positions matching TRBD2. This CDR3 is built from 14 residues. Germline trimming cut 6 bases from V and 4 bases from J; bases unmatched to any gene: 5. CDR1 DFQATT and CDR2 SNEGSKA come from the germline V gene (reference sequence).

The sample holds a few counts of this clonotype. This chain links TRBV28 with TRBJ2-1; 9 bases are a match to TRBD1. The CDR3 runs 14 residues. Germline values: CDR1 MDHEN, CDR2 SYDVKM. V trimming: 6 bases; J trimming: 7 bases; junction bases outside the gene matches: 7. CDR3 sequence reads: CASRGTGRGNEQFF. The DNA for the CDR3 is TGTGCCAGCAGAGGGACAGGGAGGGGTAATGAGCAGTTCTTC.

This clonotype has a count of ten or more. J is TRBJ1-5 and V is TRBV27; the D gene is possibly TRBD1 (5 bases). Trimming cost V 4 bases and J 6 bases, with 13 bases left between them. Germline V lookup: CDR1 MNHEY, CDR2 SMNVEV (reference sequence). The CDR3 length is 14 residues. CDR3 coding DNA: TGTGCCAGCAGTTGGGGGGGGGAAGGTCAGCCCCAGCATTTT. This encodes CASSWGGEGQPQHF.

The table lists this clonotype with a few counts. The rearrangement links TRBV20-1 to TRBJ2-1; TRBD2 matches at 13 bases. The V and J ends lost 2 bases and 2 bases, in that order; junction bases with no gene match: 6. The length of the CDR3 is 17 residues. Looked up from germline, CDR1 is DFQATT and CDR2 is SNEGSKA (reference sequence). CDR3 nucleotides: TGCAGTGCTAGAAAACTAGCGGGAGGGCCGCCCTACAATGAGCAGTTCTTC. Translated: CSARKLAGGPPYNEQFF.

In this sample, this clonotype turned up many times. This chain joins TRBV7-9 and TRBJ1-4, with 7 bases identical to TRBD1. CDR1 and CDR2 from the germline V gene are SEHNR and FQNEAQ (reference sequence). Trimming cost V 1 base and J 6 bases; bases outside gene matches: 5. This CDR3 is 15 amino acids long. CDR3 protein: CASSLGTGADEKLFF. Here the CDR3 DNA reads TGTGCCAGCAGCTTAGGTACAGGGGCGGATGAAAAACTGTTTTTT.

This clonotype was observed many times. This rearrangement joins TRBV4-3 to TRBJ2-1; 12 positions match TRBD2. In germline, CDR1 is LGHNA, CDR2 YSLEER. The trim removed 3 bases at V and 6 bases at J, leaving 6 bases unmatched. The CDR3 loop spans 16 amino acids. This CDR3 reads CASSQMTSGRINEQFF. The CDR3 DNA reads TGCGCCAGCAGCCAGATGACTAGCGGGAGAATCAATGAGCAGTTCTTC.

In this sample, this clonotype turned up many times. This chain links TRBV29-1 with TRBJ2-1; weak D call: TRBD1 (6 bases). CDR1 and CDR2 from the germline V gene are SQVTM and ANQGSEA. CDR3 length equals 12 residues. V dropped 5 bases and J dropped 10 bases, with 15 bases sitting between them. The CDR3 here is CSVYREQVEQFF. CDR3 in DNA: TGCAGCGTTTACAGGGAACAGGTCGAGCAGTTCTTC.

V is TRBV20-1 and J is TRBJ2-1, with D perhaps TRBD1 (7 bases). This CDR3 contains 16 residues. The V end lost 4 bases, the J end lost 0 bases, and 16 bases lay between the germline ends. Germline V gene lookup returns CDR1 DFQATT and CDR2 SNEGSKA (reference sequence). CDR3 bases: TGCAGTGCTATGAATTACAGGGGACTCTCCTACAATGAGCAGTTCTTC. It translates to CSAMNYRGLSYNEQFF.

This clonotype was counted between two and nine times. The chain joins TRBV7-3 to TRBJ2-1; no reliable D call. The germline V gene encodes CDR1 SGHTA and CDR2 FQGTGA. V lost 6 bases to trimming and J lost 15 bases, with 21 bases between them. The CDR3 runs 13 residues. The CDR3: CASRSDTPSEWFF. The CDR3 DNA is TGTGCCAGCAGATCAGACACTCCTAGTGAATGGTTCTTC.

The chain carries TRBV10-3 and TRBJ2-5; TRBD2 aligns across 11 bases. V lost 11 bases to trimming and J lost 7 bases; unmatched junction nucleotides: 9. The CDR3 spans 13 residues. Per germline, CDR1 ENHRY and CDR2 SYGVKD. This chain's CDR3 is CASARLAGGTQYF. For the CDR3, the DNA is TGTGCCTCAGCACGGCTAGCGGGAGGGACCCAGTACTTC.

The chain joins TRBV4-2 to TRBJ1-3; D is unclear. Germline values: CDR1 LGHNA, CDR2 YNFKEQ. Between the trimmed V and J ends, which lost 2 bases and 1 base, there was a span of 12 bases. There are 16 residues in the CDR3. CDR3 nucleotides: TGTGCCAGCAGCCAAAGTGGGCGGGGTTCTGGAAACACCATATATTTT. It specifies CASSQSGRGSGNTIYF.

Only a few counts were recorded for this clonotype. The V gene is TRBV6-1, the J gene TRBJ2-2; 11 bases are shared with TRBD2. V trimming: 5 bases; J trimming: 6 bases; junction bases outside the gene matches: 14. Germline loops: CDR1 MNHNS, CDR2 SASEGT. This CDR3 is 18 amino acids long. CDR3 protein: CASSPPLSGRARAGELFF. Here the CDR3 DNA reads TGTGCCAGCAGTCCCCCCCTTAGCGGGAGGGCCCGGGCCGGGGAGCTGTTTTTT.

The chain recombines TRBV12-3 or TRBV12-4 with TRBJ2-5, with no clear D. V lost 5 bases and J 1 base, leaving 14 bases between the germline ends. The CDR3 is made up of 15 amino acids. Written as DNA, the CDR3 is TGTGCCAGCAGTCCCGTCGGACGGTTCCAAGAGACCCAGTACTTC. Encoded protein: CASSPVGRFQETQYF.

This clonotype has a count of ten or more. The CDR3 loop reads CASSQFSGTAADTQYF. The CDR3 bases are TGCGCCAGCAGCCAATTTAGCGGGACGGCAGCAGATACGCAGTATTTT. The gene calls are TRBV4-1 and TRBJ2-3, with 8 bases matching TRBD2. V lost 2 bases to trimming and J lost 4 bases; unmatched junction nucleotides: 8. CDR3 length: 16 amino acids. The germline V gene encodes CDR1 MGHRA and CDR2 YSYEKL.

This clonotype came up many times. The J gene is TRBJ2-1, the V gene TRBV12-3 or TRBV12-4; the D gene is possibly TRBD2 (6 bases). The CDR3 sequence is 14 residues long. V lost 6 bases and J 2 bases, leaving 11 bases between the germline ends. This CDR3 is CASRLGGPYNEQFF. The DNA for the CDR3 is TGTGCCAGCAGACTCGGAGGGCCCTACAATGAGCAGTTCTTC.

This chain uses TRBV7-2 with TRBJ2-3; no reliable D call. Germline CDR1 is SGHTA and CDR2 is FQGNSA. CDR3 length: 15 amino acids. V was pared by 5 bases and J by 2 bases, with 14 bases between. The DNA of the CDR3 is TGTGCCAGCAGCCCACCGGGTGCCTCCACAGATACGCAGTATTTT. It yields the protein CASSPPGASTDTQYF.

The J gene is TRBJ2-6, the V gene TRBV30; weak D call: TRBD1 (5 bases). The CDR3 is 17 residues long. V was clipped by 2 bases and J by 2 bases, with 16 bases between them. Germline CDR1 GTSNPN, CDR2 SVGIG (reference sequence). CDR3 region: CAWSPMAGIAGANVLTF. The CDR3 region has the DNA TGTGCCTGGAGTCCTATGGCAGGGATTGCTGGGGCCAACGTCCTGACTTTC.

The CDR3 region is CASSQEASGPDYEQYF. The DNA for the CDR3 is TGCGCCAGCAGCCAAGAGGCTAGCGGACCGGACTACGAGCAGTACTTC. J is TRBJ2-7 and V is TRBV4-1, with 7 bases that match TRBD2. J lost 3 bases, V lost 0 bases, and 8 bases had no gene match. The CDR3 length is 16 residues. Germline values: CDR1 MGHRA, CDR2 YSYEKL.